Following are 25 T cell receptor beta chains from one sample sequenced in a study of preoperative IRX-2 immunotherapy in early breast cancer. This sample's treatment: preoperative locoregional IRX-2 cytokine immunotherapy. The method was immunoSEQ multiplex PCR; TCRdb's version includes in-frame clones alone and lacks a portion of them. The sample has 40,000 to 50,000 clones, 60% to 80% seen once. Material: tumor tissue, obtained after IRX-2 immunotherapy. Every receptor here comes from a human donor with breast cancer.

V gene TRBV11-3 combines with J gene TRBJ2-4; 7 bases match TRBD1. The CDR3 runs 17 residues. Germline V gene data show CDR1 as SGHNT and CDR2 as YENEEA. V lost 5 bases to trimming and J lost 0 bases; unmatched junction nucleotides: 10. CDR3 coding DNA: TGTGCCAGCAGCCCACAGGACAGGACGAAAGCCAAAAACATTCAGTACTTC. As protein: CASSPQDRTKAKNIQYF.

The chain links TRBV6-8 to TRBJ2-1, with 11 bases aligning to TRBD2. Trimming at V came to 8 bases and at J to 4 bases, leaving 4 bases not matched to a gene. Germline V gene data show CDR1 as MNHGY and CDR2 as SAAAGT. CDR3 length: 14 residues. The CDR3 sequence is CASRPSGGYNEQFF. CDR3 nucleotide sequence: TGTGCCAGCCGCCCTAGCGGGGGGTACAATGAGCAGTTCTTC.

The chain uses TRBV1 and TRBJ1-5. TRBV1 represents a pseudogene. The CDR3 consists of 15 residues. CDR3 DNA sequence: TGCGCCAGCAGCCAAGATGGGGGGGCTGGTCAGCCCCAGCATTTT. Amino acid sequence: CASSQDGGAGQPQHF.

The CDR3 DNA is TGCGCCAGCAGCCCAGGACTAGCGGCCTACGAGCAGTACTTC. Residues: CASSPGLAAYEQYF. The rearrangement uses TRBV5-1 and TRBJ2-7; TRBD2 agrees at 10 bases. Germline lookup yields CDR1 SGHRS and CDR2 YFSETQ. Germline trimming cut 4 bases from V and 2 bases from J; bases unmatched to any gene: 3. CDR3 length: 14 amino acids.

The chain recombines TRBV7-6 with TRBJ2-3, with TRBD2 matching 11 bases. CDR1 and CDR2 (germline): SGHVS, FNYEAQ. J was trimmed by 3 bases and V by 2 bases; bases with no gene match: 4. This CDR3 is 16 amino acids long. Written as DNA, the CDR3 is TGTGCCAGCAGCTTATCTGCTAGCGGGAGGACAGATACGCAGTATTTT. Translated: CASSLSASGRTDTQYF.

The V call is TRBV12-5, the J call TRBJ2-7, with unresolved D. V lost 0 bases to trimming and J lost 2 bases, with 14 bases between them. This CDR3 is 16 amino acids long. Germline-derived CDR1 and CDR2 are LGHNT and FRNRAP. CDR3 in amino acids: CASGLVELGQPYEQYF. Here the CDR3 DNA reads TGTGCTAGTGGTTTGGTAGAGTTAGGGCAGCCCTACGAGCAGTACTTC.

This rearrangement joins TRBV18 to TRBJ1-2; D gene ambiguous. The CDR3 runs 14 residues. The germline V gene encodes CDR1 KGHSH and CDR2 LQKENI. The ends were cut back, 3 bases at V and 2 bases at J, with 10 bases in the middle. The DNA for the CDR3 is TGTGCCAGCTCACCCGCAGGACCGAACTATGGCTACACCTTC. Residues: CASSPAGPNYGYTF.

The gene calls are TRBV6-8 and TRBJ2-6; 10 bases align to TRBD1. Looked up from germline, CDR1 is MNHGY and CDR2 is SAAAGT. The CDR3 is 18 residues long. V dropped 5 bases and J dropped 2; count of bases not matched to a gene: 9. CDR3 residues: CASSVISGTGAGANVLTF. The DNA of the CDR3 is TGTGCCAGCAGTGTGATCTCCGGGACAGGGGCTGGGGCCAACGTCCTGACTTTC.

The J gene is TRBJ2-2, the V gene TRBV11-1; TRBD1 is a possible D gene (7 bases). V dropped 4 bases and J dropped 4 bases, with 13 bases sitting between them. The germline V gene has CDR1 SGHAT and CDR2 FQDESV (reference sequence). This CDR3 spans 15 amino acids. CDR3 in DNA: TGTGCCAGCAGCTGGTACAGGGGAGGCACCGGGGAGCTGTTTTTT. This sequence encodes CASSWYRGGTGELFF.

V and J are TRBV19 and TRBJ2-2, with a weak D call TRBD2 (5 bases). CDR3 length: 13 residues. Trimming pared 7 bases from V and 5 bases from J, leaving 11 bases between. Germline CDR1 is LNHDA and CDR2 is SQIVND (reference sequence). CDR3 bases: TGTGCCAGTATGACACGGGGAACCGGGGAGCTGTTTTTT. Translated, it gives CASMTRGTGELFF.

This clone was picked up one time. The CDR3 region has the DNA TGTGCCATTAGGGAAAGACAGGGGGCGATCCCTGGAAACACCATATATTTT. Its protein product is CAIRERQGAIPGNTIYF. The genes are TRBV6-8 and TRBJ1-3; 10 bases map to TRBD1. The ends lost 10 bases at V and 2 bases at J; junction bases unmatched: 14. CDR1 is MNHGY, CDR2 SAAAGT, per germline. The CDR3 is 17 amino acids.

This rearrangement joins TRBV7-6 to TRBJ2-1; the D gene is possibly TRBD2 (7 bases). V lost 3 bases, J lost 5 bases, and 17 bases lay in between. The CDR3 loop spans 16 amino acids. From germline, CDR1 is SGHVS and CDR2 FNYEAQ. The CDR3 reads CASSLGAGEVHNEQFF. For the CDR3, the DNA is TGTGCCAGCAGCTTGGGGGCGGGAGAGGTCCACAATGAGCAGTTCTTC.

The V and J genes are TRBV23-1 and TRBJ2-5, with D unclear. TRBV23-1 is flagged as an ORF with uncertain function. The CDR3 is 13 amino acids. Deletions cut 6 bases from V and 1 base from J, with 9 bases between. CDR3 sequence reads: CASSPSLQETQYF. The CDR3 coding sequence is TGCGCCAGCAGCCCCTCCCTCCAAGAGACCCAGTACTTC.

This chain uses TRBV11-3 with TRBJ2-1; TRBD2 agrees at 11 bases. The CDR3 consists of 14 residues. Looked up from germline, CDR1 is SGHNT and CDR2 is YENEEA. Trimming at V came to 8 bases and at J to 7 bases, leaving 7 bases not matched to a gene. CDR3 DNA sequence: TGTGCCAGCTGCCCGGGACTAGCGGTTAATGAGCAGTTCTTC. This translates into CASCPGLAVNEQFF.

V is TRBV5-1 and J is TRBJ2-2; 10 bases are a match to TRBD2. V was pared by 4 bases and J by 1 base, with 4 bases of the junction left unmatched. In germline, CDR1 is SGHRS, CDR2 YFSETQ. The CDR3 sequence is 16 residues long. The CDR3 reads CASSLIAGGNTGELFF. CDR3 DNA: TGCGCCAGCAGCCTCATAGCGGGGGGGAACACCGGGGAGCTGTTTTTT.

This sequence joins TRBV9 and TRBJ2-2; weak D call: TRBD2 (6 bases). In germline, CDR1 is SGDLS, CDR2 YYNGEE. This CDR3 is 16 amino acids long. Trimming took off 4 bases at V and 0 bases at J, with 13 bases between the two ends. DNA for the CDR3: TGTGCCAGCAGCCCCATAGCGGCAACGAACACCGGGGAGCTGTTTTTT. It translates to CASSPIAATNTGELFF.

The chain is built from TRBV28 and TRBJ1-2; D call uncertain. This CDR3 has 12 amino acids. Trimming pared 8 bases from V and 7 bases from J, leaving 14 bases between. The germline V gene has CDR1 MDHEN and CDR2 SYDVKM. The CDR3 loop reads CASGRSRGGYTF. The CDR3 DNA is TGTGCCAGCGGCAGGTCTCGCGGTGGCTACACCTTC.

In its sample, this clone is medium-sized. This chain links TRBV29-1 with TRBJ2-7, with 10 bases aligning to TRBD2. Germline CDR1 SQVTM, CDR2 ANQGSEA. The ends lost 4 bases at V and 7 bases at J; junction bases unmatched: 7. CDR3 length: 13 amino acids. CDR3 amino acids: CSVVAGTSEEQYF. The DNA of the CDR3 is TGCAGCGTTGTTGCCGGGACTAGCGAAGAGCAGTACTTC.

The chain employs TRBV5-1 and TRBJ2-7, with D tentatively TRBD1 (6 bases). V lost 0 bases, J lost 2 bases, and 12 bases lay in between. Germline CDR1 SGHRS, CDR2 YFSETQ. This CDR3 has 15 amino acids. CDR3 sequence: CASSLVGRGAYEQYF. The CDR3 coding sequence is TGCGCCAGCAGCTTGGTAGGCAGGGGAGCCTACGAGCAGTACTTC.

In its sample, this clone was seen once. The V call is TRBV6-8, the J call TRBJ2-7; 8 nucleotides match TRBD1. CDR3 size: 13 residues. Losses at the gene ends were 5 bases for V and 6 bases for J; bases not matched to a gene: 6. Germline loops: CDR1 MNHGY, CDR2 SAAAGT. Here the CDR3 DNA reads TGTGCCAGCAGTGAGCAGGGGGCAGGCGAGCAGTACTTC. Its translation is CASSEQGAGEQYF.

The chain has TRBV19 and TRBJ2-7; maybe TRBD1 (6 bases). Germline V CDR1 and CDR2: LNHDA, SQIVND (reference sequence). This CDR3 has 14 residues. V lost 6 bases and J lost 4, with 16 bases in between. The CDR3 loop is CASRDPGHKYEQYF. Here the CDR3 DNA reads TGTGCCAGTAGAGACCCGGGACACAAATACGAGCAGTACTTC.

CDR3 bases: TGCGCCAGCAGCTTGCCCCAGGGTCGGACTAGCAGGGAGACCCAGTACTTC. The encoded protein is CASSLPQGRTSRETQYF. The chain employs TRBV5-1 and TRBJ2-5; 8 nucleotides match TRBD2. The germline V gene has CDR1 SGHRS and CDR2 YFSETQ. The junction had 13 bases not matched to a gene; V was cut back by 1 base and J by 5 bases. The CDR3 sequence is 17 residues long. Full variable domain (remainder filled in from reference TRBV5-1 and TRBJ2-5): KAGVTQTPRYLIKTRGQQVTLSCSPISGHRSVSWYQQTPGQGLQFLFEYFSETQRNKGNFPGRFSGRQFSNSRSEMNVSTLELGDSALYLCASSLPQGRTSRETQYFGPGTRLLVL.

CDR3 protein: CASSLAQPFSNEQFF. For the CDR3, the DNA is TGCGCCAGCAGCTTGGCACAGCCCTTCAGCAATGAGCAGTTCTTC. This chain connects TRBV5-1 to TRBJ2-1; no definite D call. Germline CDR1 is SGHRS and CDR2 is YFSETQ. This CDR3 comprises 15 residues. The V gene lost 0 bases and the J gene lost 6 bases, with 13 bases spanning the gap. The variable domain in full, with the rest retrieved from reference TRBV5-1 and TRBJ2-1, is KAGVTQTPRYLIKTRGQQVTLSCSPISGHRSVSWYQQTPGQGLQFLFEYFSETQRNKGNFPGRFSGRQFSNSRSEMNVSTLELGDSALYLCASSLAQPFSNEQFFGPGTRLTVL.

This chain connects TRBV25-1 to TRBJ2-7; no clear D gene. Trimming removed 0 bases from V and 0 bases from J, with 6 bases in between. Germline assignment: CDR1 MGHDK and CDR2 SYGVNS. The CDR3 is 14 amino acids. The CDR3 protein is CASSEYGSSYEQYF. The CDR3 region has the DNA TGTGCCAGCAGTGAATACGGCAGCTCCTACGAGCAGTACTTC.

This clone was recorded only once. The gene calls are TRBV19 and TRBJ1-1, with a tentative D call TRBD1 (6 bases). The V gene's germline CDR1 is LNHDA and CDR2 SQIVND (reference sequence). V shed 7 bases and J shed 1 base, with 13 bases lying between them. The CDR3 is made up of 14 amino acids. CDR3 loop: CASKERGSNTEAFF. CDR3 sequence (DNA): TGTGCCAGTAAAGAAAGGGGGTCGAACACTGAAGCTTTCTTT. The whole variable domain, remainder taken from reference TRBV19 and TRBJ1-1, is DGGITQSPKYLFRKEGQNVTLSCEQNLNHDAMYWYRQDPGQGLRLIYYSQIVNDFQKGDIAEGYSVSREKKESFPLTVTSAQKNPTAFYLCASKERGSNTEAFFGQGTRLTVV.